A selection of T cell receptor beta chains follows, all from one sample in a study of early T cells in non-severe SARS-CoV-2 infection. TCRdb used MiXCR to reprocess the 5' RACE reads, holding one entry per CDR3 protein. The data hold roughly 66,000 distinct CDR3 sequences, with roughly 9% observed a single time. The sequenced material came from whole blood. Receptors were obtained from an adult who was a healthcare worker with PCR-confirmed SARS-CoV-2 infection or an uninfected control (not recorded which). The CDR3 runs from the conserved cysteine through the conserved F or W. Each record gives: V gene, J gene, clone size, CDR3 protein. Clone size, where shown, is once, few, many, or a class for clones that have expanded.

V: TRBV14; J: TRBJ2-4; size: many; CDR3: CASSRSGVIWTKNIQYF
V: TRBV29-1; J: TRBJ2-5; size: many; CDR3: CSADPGRLQETQYF
V: TRBV25-1; J: TRBJ1-2; size: .; CDR3: CASSGQDTIYGYTF
V: TRBV5-6; J: TRBJ1-4; size: few; CDR3: CASSFGGYETLFF
V: TRBV30; J: TRBJ2-7; size: few; CDR3: CAWSGQAEQYF
V: TRBV19; J: TRBJ2-7; size: .; CDR3: CASSRDRASYEQYF
V: TRBV5-1; J: TRBJ2-1; size: .; CDR3: CASSLLTNGQGSNEQFF
V: TRBV11-2; J: TRBJ2-1; size: few; CDR3: CASSFDLWRLFF
V: TRBV6-6; J: TRBJ1-1; size: many; CDR3: CASSPPGGHTEAFF
V: TRBV2; J: TRBJ2-1; size: .; CDR3: CASSGGLAGYNEQFF
V: TRBV6-5; J: TRBJ2-7; size: many; CDR3: CASSYSATVYEQYF
V: TRBV7-6; J: TRBJ2-2; size: few; CDR3: CASSLVPKSGRGWDTGELFF
V: TRBV2; J: TRBJ2-3; size: many; CDR3: CASSSGGPPDTQYF
V: TRBV18; J: TRBJ2-1; size: few; CDR3: CASSPGTDNEQFF